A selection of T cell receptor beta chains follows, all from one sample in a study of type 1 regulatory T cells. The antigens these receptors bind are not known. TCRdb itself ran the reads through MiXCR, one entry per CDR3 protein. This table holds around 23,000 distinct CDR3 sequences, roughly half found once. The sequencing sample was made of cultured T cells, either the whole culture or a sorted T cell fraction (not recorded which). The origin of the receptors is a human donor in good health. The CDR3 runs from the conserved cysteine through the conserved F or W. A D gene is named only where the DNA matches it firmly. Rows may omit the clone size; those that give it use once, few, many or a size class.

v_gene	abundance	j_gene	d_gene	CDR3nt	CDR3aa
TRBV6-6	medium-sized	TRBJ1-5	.	TGTGCCAGCAGGGACACGTATAGCAATCAGCCCCAGCATTTT	CASRDTYSNQPQHF
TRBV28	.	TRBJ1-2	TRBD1	TGTGCCAGCAGTACAAACGCAGGGGGCGTGTATGGCTACACCTTC	CASSTNAGGVYGYTF
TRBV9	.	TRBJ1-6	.	TGTGCCAGCAGCGTAGTACGTAATTCACCCCTCCACTTT	CASSVVRNSPLHF
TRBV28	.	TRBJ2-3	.	TGTGCCAGCAGTTTCCCGAAGGGGGGGAGTAGCACAGATACGCAGTATTTT	CASSFPKGGSSTDTQYF
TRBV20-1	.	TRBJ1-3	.	TGCAGTGCCCCAGGTTCCTCTGGAAACACCATATATTTT	CSAPGSSGNTIYF
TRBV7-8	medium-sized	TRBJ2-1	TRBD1	TGTGCCAGCAGCAAACGTCGGGACAGCTCCTACAATGAGCAGTTCTTC	CASSKRRDSSYNEQFF
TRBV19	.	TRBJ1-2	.	TGTGCCAGTAGTGAACGGACCTTCTATGGCTACACCTTC	CASSERTFYGYTF
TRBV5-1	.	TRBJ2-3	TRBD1	TGCGCCAGCAGTTCAAGCCGGGACAGAAGCACAGATACGCAGTATTTT	CASSSSRDRSTDTQYF
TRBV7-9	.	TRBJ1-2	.	TGTGCCAGCAGCCACAGAGACCGGGAATCCTCTGGCTACACCTTC	CASSHRDRESSGYTF
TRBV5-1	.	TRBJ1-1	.	TGCGCCAGAAGCACGGACAGCCTGCTAATGAACACTGAAGCTTTCTTT	CARSTDSLLMNTEAFF
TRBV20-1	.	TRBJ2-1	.	TGCAGTGCTAGATATCACAATGAGCAGTTCTTC	CSARYHNEQFF
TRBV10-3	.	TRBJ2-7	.	TGTGCCATCAGTGACCTGCTTCTCAAGGGGCTCTACCACGAGCAGTACTTC	CAISDLLLKGLYHEQYF
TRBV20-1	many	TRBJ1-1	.	TGCAGTGCTATTCCGGGACACTTGAACACTGAAGCTTTCTTT	CSAIPGHLNTEAFF
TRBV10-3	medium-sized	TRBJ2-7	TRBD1	TGTGCCATCAGTCCCCAGGGGGCTTCCTACGAGCAGTACTTC	CAISPQGASYEQYF
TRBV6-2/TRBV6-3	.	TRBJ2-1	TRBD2	TGTGCCAGCAGACCTAGCGGGAGATACAATGAGCAGTTCTTC	CASRPSGRYNEQFF
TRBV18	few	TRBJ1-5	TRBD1	TGTGCCAGCTCACCACTTTCGGGACAGGGAAATCAGCCCCAGCATTTT	CASSPLSGQGNQPQHF
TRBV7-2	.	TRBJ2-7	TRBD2	TGTGCCAGCAGCTCTAGCGGGGGCTTCGGGTACGAGCAGTACTTC	CASSSSGGFGYEQYF
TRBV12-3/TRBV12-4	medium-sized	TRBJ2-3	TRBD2	TGTGCCAGCACTAGAAGGACTAGCGGGGGGTCCAATACGCAGTATTTT	CASTRRTSGGSNTQYF
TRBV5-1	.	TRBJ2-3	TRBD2	TGCGCCAGCAGCTCCACGGGGGGTGGCACAGATACGCAGTATTTT	CASSSTGGGTDTQYF